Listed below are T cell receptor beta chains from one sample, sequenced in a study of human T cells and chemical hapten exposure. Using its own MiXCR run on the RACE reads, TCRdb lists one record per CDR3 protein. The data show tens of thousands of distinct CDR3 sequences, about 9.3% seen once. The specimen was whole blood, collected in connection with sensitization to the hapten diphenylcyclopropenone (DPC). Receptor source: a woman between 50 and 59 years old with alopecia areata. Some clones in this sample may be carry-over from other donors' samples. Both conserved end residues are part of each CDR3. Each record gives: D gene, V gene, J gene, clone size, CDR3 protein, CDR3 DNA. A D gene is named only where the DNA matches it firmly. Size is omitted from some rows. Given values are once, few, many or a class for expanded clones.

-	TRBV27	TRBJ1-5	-	CASNQGGQPQHF	TGTGCCAGCAACCAGGGTGGCCAGCCCCAGCATTTT
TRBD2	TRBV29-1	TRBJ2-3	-	CSARLAGGTDTQYF	TGCAGCGCTCGACTAGCGGGAGGGACAGATACGCAGTATTTT
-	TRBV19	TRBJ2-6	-	CASITGTASSGANVLTF	TGTGCCAGTATTACCGGGACCGCTAGCTCTGGGGCCAACGTCCTGACTTTC
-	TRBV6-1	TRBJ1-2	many	CASSGRGRNYGYTF	TGTGCCAGCAGTGGCCGGGGGAGAAACTATGGCTACACCTTC
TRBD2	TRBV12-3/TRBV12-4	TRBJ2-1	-	CASSLRLAANNEQFF	TGTGCCAGCAGTTTAAGGCTAGCGGCCAACAATGAGCAGTTCTTC
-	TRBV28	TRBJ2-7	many	CASRNEKQYF	TGTGCCAGCAGGAACGAAAAGCAGTACTTC
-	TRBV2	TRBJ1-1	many	CASSENTEAFF	TGTGCCAGCAGCGAGAACACTGAAGCTTTCTTT
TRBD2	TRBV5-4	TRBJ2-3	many	CASSLTGGGTDTQYF	TGTGCCAGCAGCTTGACGGGAGGTGGTACAGATACGCAGTATTTT
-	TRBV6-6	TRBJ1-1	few	CASSAQGPNTEAFF	TGTGCCAGCAGTGCACAGGGCCCGAACACTGAAGCTTTCTTT
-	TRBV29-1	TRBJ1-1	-	CSVKGLAEAFF	TGCAGCGTTAAGGGGCTCGCTGAAGCTTTCTTT
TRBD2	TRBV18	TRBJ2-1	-	CASSLSTSGSNEQFF	TGTGCCAGCTCCCTTTCGACTAGCGGGAGTAATGAGCAGTTCTTC
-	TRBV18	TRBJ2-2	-	CASSPPRGHVDTGELFF	TGTGCCAGCTCACCCCCTCGCGGTCATGTGGACACCGGGGAGCTGTTTTTT
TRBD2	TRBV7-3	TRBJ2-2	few	CASSLTVAGTGELFF	TGTGCCAGCAGCTTAACGGTAGCGGGCACCGGGGAGCTGTTTTTT
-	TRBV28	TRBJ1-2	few	CASSPYRGQPPYGYTF	TGTGCCAGCAGTCCCTACCGTGGACAGCCGCCCTATGGCTACACCTTC
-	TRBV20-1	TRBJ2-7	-	CTRQGLRYEQYF	TGCACCCGCCAGGGGCTAAGATACGAGCAGTACTTC
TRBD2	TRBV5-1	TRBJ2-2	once	CASSFGGRALGGELFF	TGCGCCAGCAGCTTTGGCGGGAGGGCCCTCGGCGGGGAGCTGTTTTTT
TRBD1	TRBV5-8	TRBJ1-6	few	CASSRTGSRNSPLHF	TGTGCCAGCAGCCGGACAGGGTCTCGTAATTCACCCCTCCACTTT
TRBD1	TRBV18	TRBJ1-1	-	CASSQDRKNTEAFF	TGTGCCAGCTCACAGGACAGGAAGAACACTGAAGCTTTCTTT
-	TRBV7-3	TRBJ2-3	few	CASSFNPVTDTQYF	TGTGCCAGCAGCTTCAACCCGGTCACAGATACGCAGTATTTT
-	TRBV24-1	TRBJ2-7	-	CATSDPGTYEQYF	TGTGCCACCAGTGATCCGGGTACCTACGAGCAGTACTTC
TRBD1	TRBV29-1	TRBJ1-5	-	CSVGQGLGQPQHF	TGCAGCGTGGGACAGGGCTTGGGTCAGCCCCAGCATTTT
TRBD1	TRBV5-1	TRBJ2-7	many	CASSSTRDRVFGEQYF	TGCGCCAGCAGCTCAACCCGGGACAGGGTCTTCGGCGAGCAGTACTTC
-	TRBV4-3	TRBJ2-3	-	CASSQSPSGHFDTQYF	TGCGCCAGCAGCCAATCCCCGAGCGGGCACTTTGATACGCAGTATTTT
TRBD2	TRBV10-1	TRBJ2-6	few	CASTGLDISGANVLTF	TGCGCCAGCACGGGACTAGATATCTCTGGGGCCAACGTCCTGACTTTC
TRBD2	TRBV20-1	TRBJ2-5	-	CSARVVASGRTGTQYF	TGCAGTGCTAGAGTTGTGGCTAGCGGGAGGACTGGGACCCAGTACTTC
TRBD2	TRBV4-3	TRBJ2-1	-	CASSRASGSPSYNEQFF	TGCGCCAGCAGCCGGGCTAGCGGGAGCCCATCCTACAATGAGCAGTTCTTC
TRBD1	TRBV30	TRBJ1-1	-	CAWRGGRNTEAFF	TGTGCCTGGCGAGGGGGCAGGAACACTGAAGCTTTCTTT
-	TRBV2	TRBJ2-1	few	CASKVGRTYNEQFF	TGTGCCAGCAAAGTCGGACGGACCTACAATGAGCAGTTCTTC
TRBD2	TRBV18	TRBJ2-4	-	CASSSASIGGSRHIQYF	TGTGCCAGCTCATCGGCTTCCATCGGCGGGAGTCGGCACATTCAGTACTTC
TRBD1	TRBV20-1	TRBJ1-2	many	CSGTKGQGRPGYTF	TGCAGTGGGACGAAGGGACAGGGAAGACCTGGCTACACCTTC
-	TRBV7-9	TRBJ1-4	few	CASSQEKLFF	TGTGCCAGCAGCCAAGAAAAACTGTTTTTT
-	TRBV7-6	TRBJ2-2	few	CASSLATVQRDTGELFF	TGTGCCAGCAGCTTAGCGACGGTCCAAAGGGACACCGGGGAGCTGTTTTTT
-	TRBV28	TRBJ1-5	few	CASSSPGGSNQPQHF	TGTGCCAGCAGTTCCCCCGGGGGTAGCAATCAGCCCCAGCATTTT
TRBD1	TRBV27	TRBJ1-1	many	CASSPGQGGLNTEAFF	TGTGCCAGCAGCCCAGGACAGGGAGGTTTGAACACTGAAGCTTTCTTT
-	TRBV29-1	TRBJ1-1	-	CSVCRGAPNTEAFF	TGCAGCGTTTGCCGGGGCGCTCCGAACACTGAAGCTTTCTTT
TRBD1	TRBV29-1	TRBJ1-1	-	CSTGGGVNTEAFF	TGCAGCACCGGAGGGGGCGTGAACACTGAAGCTTTCTTT
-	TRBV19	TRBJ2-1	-	CASSMGRPYNEQFF	TGTGCCAGTAGTATGGGGCGGCCTTACAATGAGCAGTTCTTC
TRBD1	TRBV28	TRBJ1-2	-	CASSLSTGDGYTF	TGTGCCAGCAGTTTATCCACAGGGGATGGCTACACCTTC
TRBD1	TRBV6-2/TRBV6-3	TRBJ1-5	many	CASSLGTGYLNQPQHF	TGTGCCAGCAGTCTCGGGACAGGATACCTCAATCAGCCCCAGCATTTT
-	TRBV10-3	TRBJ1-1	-	CAISYGGSGTEAFF	TGTGCCATCAGTTATGGGGGGAGCGGCACTGAAGCTTTCTTT
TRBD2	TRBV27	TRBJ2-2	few	CASSFRLAGDTGELFF	TGTGCCAGCAGTTTTCGACTAGCGGGGGACACCGGGGAGCTGTTTTTT
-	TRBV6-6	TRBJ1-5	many	CASSPGQRRDRQPQHF	TGTGCCAGCAGCCCCGGACAGCGCAGGGATCGGCAGCCCCAGCATTTT
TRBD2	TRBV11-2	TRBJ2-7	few	CASSLAGTSGNYEQYF	TGTGCCAGCAGCTTAGCCGGGACTAGCGGAAATTACGAGCAGTACTTC
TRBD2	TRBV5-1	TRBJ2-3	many	CASSFGLAGLLGTDTQYF	TGCGCCAGCAGCTTCGGACTAGCGGGGTTGCTTGGCACAGATACGCAGTATTTT
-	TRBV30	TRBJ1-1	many	CAWSVRAGMNTEAFF	TGTGCCTGGAGTGTACGGGCAGGGATGAACACTGAAGCTTTCTTT
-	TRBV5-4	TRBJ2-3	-	CASSFGGVSSTDTQYF	TGTGCCAGCAGCTTTGGGGGAGTATCTAGCACAGATACGCAGTATTTT
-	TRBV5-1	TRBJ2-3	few	CASSLATAPGDTQYF	TGCGCCAGCAGCTTGGCGACAGCTCCCGGAGATACGCAGTATTTT
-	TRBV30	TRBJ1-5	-	CAWSGEKNQPQHF	TGTGCCTGGAGTGGGGAGAAGAATCAGCCCCAGCATTTT
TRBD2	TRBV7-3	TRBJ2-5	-	CASSLRPTSGIETQYF	TGTGCCAGCAGCTTAAGGCCGACTAGCGGGATAGAGACCCAGTACTTC
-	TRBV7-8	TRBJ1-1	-	CASSLLRAGGMNTEAFF	TGTGCCAGCAGCCTGCTCCGGGCGGGGGGGATGAACACTGAAGCTTTCTTT
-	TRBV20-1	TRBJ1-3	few	CSARDRDRLFSGNTIYF	TGCAGTGCTAGAGATCGCGACAGACTTTTCTCTGGAAACACCATATATTTT
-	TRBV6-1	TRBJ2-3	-	CASAQVDTDTQYF	TGTGCCAGCGCCCAGGTTGATACAGATACGCAGTATTTT
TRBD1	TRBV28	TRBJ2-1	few	CASMRDSLNEQFF	TGTGCCAGCATGAGGGACAGTCTTAATGAGCAGTTCTTC
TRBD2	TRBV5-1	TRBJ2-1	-	CASSSREASYNEQFF	TGCGCCAGCAGCTCTCGGGAGGCATCCTACAATGAGCAGTTCTTC